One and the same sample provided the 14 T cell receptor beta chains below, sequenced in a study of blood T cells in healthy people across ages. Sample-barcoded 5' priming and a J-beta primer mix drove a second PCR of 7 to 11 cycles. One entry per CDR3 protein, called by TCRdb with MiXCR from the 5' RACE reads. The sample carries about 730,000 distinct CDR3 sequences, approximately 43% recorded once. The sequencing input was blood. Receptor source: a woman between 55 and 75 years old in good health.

CDR3 region: CAISDRARTGADTGELFF. CDR3 DNA sequence: TGTGCCATCAGTGACCGCGCCCGGACAGGAGCAGACACCGGGGAGCTGTTTTTT. This chain connects TRBV10-3 to TRBJ2-2; 7 nucleotides align to TRBD1. Germline values: CDR1 ENHRY, CDR2 SYGVKD. The CDR3 is made up of 18 amino acids. V was pared by 3 bases and J by 3 bases, with 13 bases of the junction left unmatched.

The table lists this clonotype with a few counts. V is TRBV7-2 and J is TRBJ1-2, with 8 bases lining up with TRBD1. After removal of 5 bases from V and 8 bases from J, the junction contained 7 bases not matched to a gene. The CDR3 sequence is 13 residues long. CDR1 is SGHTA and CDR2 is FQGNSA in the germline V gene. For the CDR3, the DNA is TGTGCCAGCAGCCAAGGACAGGGAATGGGCTACACCTTC. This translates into CASSQGQGMGYTF.

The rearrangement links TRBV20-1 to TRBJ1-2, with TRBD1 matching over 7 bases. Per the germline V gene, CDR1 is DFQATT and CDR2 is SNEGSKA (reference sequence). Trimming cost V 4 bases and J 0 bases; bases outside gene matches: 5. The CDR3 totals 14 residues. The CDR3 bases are TGCAGTGCTACCCGGGACAGCGCTAACTATGGCTACACCTTC. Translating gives CSATRDSANYGYTF.

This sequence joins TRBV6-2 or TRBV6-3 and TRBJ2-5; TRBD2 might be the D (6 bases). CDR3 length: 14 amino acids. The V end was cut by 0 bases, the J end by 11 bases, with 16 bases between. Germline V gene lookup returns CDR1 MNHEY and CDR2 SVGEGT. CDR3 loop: CASSYSTGVNEQYF. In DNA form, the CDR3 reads TGTGCCAGCAGTTACTCGACGGGAGTGAATGAGCAGTACTTC.

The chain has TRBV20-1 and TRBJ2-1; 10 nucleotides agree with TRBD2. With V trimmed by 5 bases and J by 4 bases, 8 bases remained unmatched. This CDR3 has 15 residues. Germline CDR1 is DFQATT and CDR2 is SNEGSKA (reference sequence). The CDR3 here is CSAYRSGRQYNEQFF. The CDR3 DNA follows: TGCAGTGCTTATCGTAGCGGGAGGCAGTACAATGAGCAGTTCTTC.

The CDR3: CSAGSGSRDEQFF. In DNA, the CDR3 is TGCAGTGCTGGGAGCGGGAGTAGGGATGAGCAGTTCTTC. The rearrangement joins TRBV20-1 to TRBJ2-1; TRBD2 matches at 8 bases. The CDR3 consists of 13 residues. V trimming: 5 bases; J trimming: 8 bases; junction bases outside the gene matches: 8. Germline CDR1 DFQATT, CDR2 SNEGSKA (reference sequence).

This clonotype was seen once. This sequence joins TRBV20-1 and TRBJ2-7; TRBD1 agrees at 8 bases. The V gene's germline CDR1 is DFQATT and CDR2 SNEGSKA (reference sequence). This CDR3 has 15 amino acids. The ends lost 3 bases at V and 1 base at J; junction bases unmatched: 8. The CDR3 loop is CSASESQGASYEQYF. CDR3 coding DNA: TGCAGTGCTAGTGAAAGCCAGGGGGCGTCCTACGAGCAGTACTTC.

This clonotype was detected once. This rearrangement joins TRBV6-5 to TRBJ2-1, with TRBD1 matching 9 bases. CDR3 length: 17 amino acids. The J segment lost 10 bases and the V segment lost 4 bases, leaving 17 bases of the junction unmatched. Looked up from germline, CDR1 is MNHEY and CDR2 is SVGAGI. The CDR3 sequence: CASSSLRDRVTGTEQFF. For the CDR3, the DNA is TGTGCCAGCAGTTCGCTCCGGGACAGGGTTACCGGGACGGAGCAGTTCTTC.

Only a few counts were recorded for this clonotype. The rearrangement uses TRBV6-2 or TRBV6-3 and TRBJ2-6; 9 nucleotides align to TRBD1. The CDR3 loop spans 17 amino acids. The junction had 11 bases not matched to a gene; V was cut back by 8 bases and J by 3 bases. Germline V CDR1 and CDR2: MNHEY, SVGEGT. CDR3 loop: CASGNRGQYRGANVLTF. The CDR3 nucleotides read TGTGCCAGCGGGAACAGGGGGCAGTATCGTGGGGCCAACGTCCTGACTTTC.

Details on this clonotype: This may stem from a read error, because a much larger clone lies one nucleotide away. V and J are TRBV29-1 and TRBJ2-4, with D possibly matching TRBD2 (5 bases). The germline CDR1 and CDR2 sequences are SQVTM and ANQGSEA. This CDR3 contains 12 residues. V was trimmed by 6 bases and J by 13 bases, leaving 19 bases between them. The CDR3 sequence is CSVTRGTGGQYF. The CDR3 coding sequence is TGCAGCGTCACTCGAGGAACCGGCGGGCAGTACTTC.

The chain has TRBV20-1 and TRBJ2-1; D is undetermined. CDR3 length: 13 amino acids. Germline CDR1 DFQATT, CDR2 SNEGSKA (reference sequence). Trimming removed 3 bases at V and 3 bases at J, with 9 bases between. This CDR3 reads CSASFLDYNEQFF. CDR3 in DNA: TGCAGTGCTAGTTTTCTAGACTACAATGAGCAGTTCTTC.

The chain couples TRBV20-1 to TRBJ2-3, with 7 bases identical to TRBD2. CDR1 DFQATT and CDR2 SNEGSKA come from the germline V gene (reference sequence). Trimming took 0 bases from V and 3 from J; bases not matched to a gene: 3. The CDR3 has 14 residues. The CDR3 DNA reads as TGCAGTGCTAGAGAGGGCGGGAGTACAGATACGCAGTATTTT. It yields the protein CSAREGGSTDTQYF.

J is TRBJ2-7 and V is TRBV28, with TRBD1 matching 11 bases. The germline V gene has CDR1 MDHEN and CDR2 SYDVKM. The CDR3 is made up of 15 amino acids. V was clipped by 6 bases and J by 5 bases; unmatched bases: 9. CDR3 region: CASRTSGTGGHEQYF. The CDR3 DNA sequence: TGTGCCAGCAGAACGTCCGGGACAGGGGGGCACGAGCAGTACTTC.

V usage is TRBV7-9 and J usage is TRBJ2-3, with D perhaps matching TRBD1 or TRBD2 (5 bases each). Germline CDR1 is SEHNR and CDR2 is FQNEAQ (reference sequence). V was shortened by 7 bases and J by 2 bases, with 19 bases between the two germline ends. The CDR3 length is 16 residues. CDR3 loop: CASTRGAAASTDTQYF. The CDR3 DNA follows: TGTGCCAGCACCCGAGGGGCGGCCGCCTCCACAGATACGCAGTATTTT. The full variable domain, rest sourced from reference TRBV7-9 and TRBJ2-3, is DTGVSQNPRHKITKRGQNVTFRCDPISEHNRLYWYRQTLGQGPEFLTYFQNEAQLEKSRLLSDRFSAERPKGSFSTLEIQRTEQGDSAMYLCASTRGAAASTDTQYFGPGTRLTVL.